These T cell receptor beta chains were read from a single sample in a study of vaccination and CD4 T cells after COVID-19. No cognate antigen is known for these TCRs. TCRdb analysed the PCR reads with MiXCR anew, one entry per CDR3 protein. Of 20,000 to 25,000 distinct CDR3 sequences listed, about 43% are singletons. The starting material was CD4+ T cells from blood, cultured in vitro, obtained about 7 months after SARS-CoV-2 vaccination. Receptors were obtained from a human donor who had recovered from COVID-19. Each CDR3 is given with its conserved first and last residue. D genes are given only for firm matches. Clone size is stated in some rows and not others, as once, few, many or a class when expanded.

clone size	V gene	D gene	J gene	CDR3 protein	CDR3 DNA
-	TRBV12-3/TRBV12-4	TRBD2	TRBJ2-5	CASALSQREGHETQYF	TGTGCCAGCGCACTGTCGCAGCGGGAGGGCCATGAGACCCAGTACTTC
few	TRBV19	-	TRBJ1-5	CASSGVHNQPQHF	TGTGCCAGTAGTGGAGTCCACAATCAGCCCCAGCATTTT
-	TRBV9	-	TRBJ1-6	CASSVVPERTPLHF	TGTGCCAGCAGCGTAGTGCCCGAGCGGACACCCCTCCACTTT
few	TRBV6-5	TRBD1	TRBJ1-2	CASSYQGANGYTF	TGTGCCAGCAGTTACCAGGGGGCGAATGGCTACACCTTC
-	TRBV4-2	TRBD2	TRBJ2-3	CASSQVGLAGGSPDTQYF	TGTGCCAGCAGCCAAGTTGGGCTAGCGGGAGGGTCTCCTGATACGCAGTATTTT
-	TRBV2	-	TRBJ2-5	CASLGWGKETQYF	TGTGCCTCGCTCGGTTGGGGCAAGGAGACCCAGTACTTC
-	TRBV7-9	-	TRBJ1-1	CASSSWGLGTEAFF	TGTGCCAGCAGCTCGTGGGGTTTGGGGACTGAAGCTTTCTTT
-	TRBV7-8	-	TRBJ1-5	CASSLAWTQFNQPQHF	TGTGCCAGCAGCTTAGCGTGGACCCAATTCAATCAGCCCCAGCATTTT
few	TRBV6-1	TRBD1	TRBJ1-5	CASTLGQANQPQHF	TGTGCCAGCACCCTGGGACAGGCAAATCAGCCCCAGCATTTT
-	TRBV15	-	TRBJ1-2	CATSRAGINYGYTF	TGTGCCACCAGCAGAGCAGGCATTAACTATGGCTACACCTTC
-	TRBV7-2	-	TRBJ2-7	CASSFDRYYEQYF	TGTGCCAGCAGCTTTGACAGGTACTACGAGCAGTACTTC
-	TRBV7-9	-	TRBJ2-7	CASSLQGPYEQYF	TGTGCCAGCAGCTTGCAGGGCCCCTACGAGCAGTACTTC
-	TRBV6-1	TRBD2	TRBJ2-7	CASSPGLAGISYEQYF	TGTGCCAGCAGTCCGGGACTAGCGGGGATCTCCTACGAGCAGTACTTC
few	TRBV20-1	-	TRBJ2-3	CSARIPGSSTDTQYF	TGCAGTGCTAGGATTCCGGGATCCTCCACAGATACGCAGTATTTT
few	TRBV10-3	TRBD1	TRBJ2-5	CAISQQGQETQYF	TGTGCCATCAGCCAACAGGGGCAAGAGACCCAGTACTTC
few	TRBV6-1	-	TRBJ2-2	CASSDLYQTGSGELFF	TGTGCCAGCAGTGACCTTTACCAAACAGGGTCCGGGGAGCTGTTTTTT
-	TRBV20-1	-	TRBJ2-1	CSAPSSYYNEQFF	TGCAGTGCTCCGTCTAGCTACTACAATGAGCAGTTCTTC
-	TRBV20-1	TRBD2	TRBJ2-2	CSAPGRSSGELFF	TGCAGTGCCCCCGGGAGGTCGTCCGGGGAGCTGTTTTTT
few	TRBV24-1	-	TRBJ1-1	CATAESWNTEAFF	TGTGCCACCGCGGAATCCTGGAACACTGAAGCTTTCTTT
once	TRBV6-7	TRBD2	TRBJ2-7	CAKLAVLPYEQYF	TGTGCCAAACTAGCGGTTCTCCCCTACGAGCAGTACTTC
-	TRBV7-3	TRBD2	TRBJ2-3	CASSLRGPSLAGGSDTQYF	TGTGCCAGCAGCTTACGGGGTCCCTCACTAGCGGGGGGGTCAGATACGCAGTATTTT
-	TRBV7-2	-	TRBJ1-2	CASSLALTSFDGYTF	TGTGCCAGCAGCTTAGCGCTAACCAGTTTTGATGGCTACACCTTC
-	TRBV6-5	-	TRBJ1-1	CASSWATSTGAFF	TGTGCCAGCAGTTGGGCTACGAGCACCGGAGCTTTCTTT
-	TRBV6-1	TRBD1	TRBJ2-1	CASSDQPGGYNEQFF	TGTGCCAGCAGTGACCAACCAGGGGGCTACAATGAGCAGTTCTTC
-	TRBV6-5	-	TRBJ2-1	CASSSLGGNYNEQFF	TGTGCCAGCAGTTCCCTAGGCGGAAACTACAATGAGCAGTTCTTC
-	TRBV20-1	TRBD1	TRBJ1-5	CSARPGTENQPQHF	TGCAGTGCTAGACCCGGGACAGAAAATCAGCCCCAGCATTTT
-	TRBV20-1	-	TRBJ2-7	CSAEGWFSGSSYEQYF	TGCAGTGCAGAGGGATGGTTCAGCGGCAGCTCCTACGAGCAGTACTTC
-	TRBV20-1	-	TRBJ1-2	CSARVVYGYTF	TGCAGTGCTAGAGTGGTCTATGGCTACACCTTC
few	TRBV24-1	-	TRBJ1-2	CATSGGSMRYTF	TGTGCCACCAGTGGCGGATCGATGAGGTACACCTTC
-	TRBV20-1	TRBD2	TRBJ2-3	CSGGPTSGGYTQYF	TGCAGTGGGGGGCCAACTAGCGGGGGATATACGCAGTATTTT
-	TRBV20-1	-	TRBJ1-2	CSAREEGVAYGYTF	TGCAGTGCTAGAGAAGAGGGGGTAGCCTATGGCTACACCTTC
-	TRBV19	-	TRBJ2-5	CASSRGQLQETQYF	TGTGCCAGTAGTCGAGGGCAGCTCCAAGAGACCCAGTACTTC
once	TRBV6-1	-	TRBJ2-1	CASRGPVQLGGEQFF	TGTGCCAGCAGGGGACCGGTCCAATTAGGCGGTGAGCAGTTCTTC
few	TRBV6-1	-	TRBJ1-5	CASSQGPGQPQHF	TGTGCCAGCAGTCAGGGTCCAGGCCAGCCCCAGCATTTT
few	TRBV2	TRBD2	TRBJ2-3	CASRTPFSGGADTQYF	TGTGCCAGCAGGACTCCCTTTAGCGGGGGAGCAGATACGCAGTATTTT
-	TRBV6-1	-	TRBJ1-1	CATRGWRSLGTEAFF	TGTGCCACTAGAGGTTGGAGAAGCCTGGGCACTGAAGCTTTCTTT
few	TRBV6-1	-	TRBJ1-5	CASVGGAPARNQPQHF	TGTGCCAGCGTGGGGGGGGCCCCGGCCCGCAATCAGCCCCAGCATTTT
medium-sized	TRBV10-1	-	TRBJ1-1	CASRRQATEAFF	TGCGCCAGCAGAAGACAGGCCACTGAAGCTTTCTTT
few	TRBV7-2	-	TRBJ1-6	CASSPTAYNSPLHF	TGTGCCAGCAGCCCGACGGCCTATAATTCACCCCTCCACTTT
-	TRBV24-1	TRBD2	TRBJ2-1	CATSDHSGRAFIKQFF	TGTGCCACCAGTGACCATAGCGGGAGGGCCTTTATCAAGCAGTTCTTC
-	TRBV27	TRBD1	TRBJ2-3	CASSLRQGRGEDTQYF	TGTGCCAGCAGTCTCAGACAGGGGCGCGGGGAAGATACGCAGTATTTT
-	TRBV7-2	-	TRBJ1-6	CASSLDPREPFSPLHF	TGTGCCAGCAGCTTAGATCCCAGGGAACCCTTTTCACCCCTCCACTTT
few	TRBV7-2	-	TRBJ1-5	CASSQGRLGQPQHF	TGTGCCAGCAGCCAAGGACGGCTCGGGCAGCCCCAGCATTTT
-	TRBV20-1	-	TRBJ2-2	CSARQGTNTGELFF	TGCAGTGCTAGACAGGGTACGAACACCGGGGAGCTGTTTTTT
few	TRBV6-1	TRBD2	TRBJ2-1	CASSEAAAGGPGYEQFF	TGTGCCAGCAGTGAAGCGGCAGCGGGAGGGCCAGGGTATGAGCAGTTCTTC
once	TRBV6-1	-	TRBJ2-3	CASSRAFPDTQYF	TGTGCCAGCAGCCGGGCATTTCCAGATACGCAGTATTTT
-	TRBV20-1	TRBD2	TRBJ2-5	CSARFSGRASETQYF	TGCAGTGCTAGATTTAGCGGGAGGGCCAGCGAGACCCAGTACTTC
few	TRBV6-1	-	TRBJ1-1	CASSDRTASNTEAFF	TGTGCCAGCAGTGACCGGACAGCCTCAAACACTGAAGCTTTCTTT
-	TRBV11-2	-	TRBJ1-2	CASSPSPSGGEYGYTF	TGTGCCAGCAGCCCCTCCCCCTCCGGGGGTGAGTATGGCTACACCTTC
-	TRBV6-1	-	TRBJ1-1	CASNQIGDTEAFF	TGTGCCAGCAATCAAATAGGGGACACTGAAGCTTTCTTT
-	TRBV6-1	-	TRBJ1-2	CASRNSGPSSYGYTF	TGTGCCAGCAGAAATTCGGGACCGAGCAGCTATGGCTACACCTTC
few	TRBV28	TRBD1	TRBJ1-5	CASSLPGTGSGQPQHF	TGTGCCAGCAGCTTACCCGGGACAGGGTCGGGACAGCCCCAGCATTTT
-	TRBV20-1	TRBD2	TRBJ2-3	CSATSGGTDTQYF	TGCAGTGCTACTAGCGGGGGGACAGATACGCAGTATTTT
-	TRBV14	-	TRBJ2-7	CASSQLGPYEQYF	TGTGCCAGCAGCCAATTGGGGCCCTACGAGCAGTACTTC
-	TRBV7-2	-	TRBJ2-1	CASSTGMTYNEQFF	TGTGCCAGCAGCACAGGGATGACCTACAATGAGCAGTTCTTC
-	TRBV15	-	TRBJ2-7	CATSRDLTDGSYEQYF	TGTGCCACCAGCAGAGACCTTACGGACGGATCCTACGAGCAGTACTTC
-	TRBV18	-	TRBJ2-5	CASSPPGGETQYF	TGTGCCAGCTCACCACCGGGTGGGGAGACCCAGTACTTC